This is a list of T cell receptor beta chains from one sample in a study of cytomegalovirus exposure and HLA in healthy donors. The repertoire was sequenced with immunoSEQ multiplex PCR; TCRdb's copy has only in-frame clones and lacks some. The profile shows 85,000 to 95,000 clones, approximately 63% of them singletons. Sequencing used PBMCs. The receptors shown here come from a woman younger than 45 in good health and CMV-seronegative. Both conserved end residues are part of each CDR3. The order of the fields is J gene, V gene, D gene, clone size, CDR3 protein, CDR3 DNA. A D gene is named only where the DNA matches it firmly. Clone size is shown for a subset of rows, as once, few, many or a class of expanded clone.

J gene: TRBJ2-7; V gene: TRBV5-1; D gene: TRBD1; clone size: NA; CDR3 protein: CASSLANTGAYEQYF; CDR3 DNA: TGCGCCAGCAGCTTGGCCAATACAGGGGCCTACGAGCAGTACTTC
J gene: TRBJ2-4; V gene: TRBV27; D gene: TRBD2; clone size: NA; CDR3 protein: CASSPSSGSVVNIQYF; CDR3 DNA: TGTGCCAGCAGCCCTTCTAGCGGGAGTGTTGTGAACATTCAGTACTTC
J gene: TRBJ1-5; V gene: TRBV6-6; D gene: NA; clone size: few; CDR3 protein: CASSRQSNQPQHF; CDR3 DNA: TGTGCCAGCAGCAGACAGAGCAATCAGCCCCAGCATTTT
J gene: TRBJ2-5; V gene: TRBV23-1; D gene: NA; clone size: NA; CDR3 protein: CASSHSCPLSRGHQETQYF; CDR3 DNA: TGCGCCAGCAGTCATTCCTGTCCGTTGTCGCGGGGCCACCAAGAGACCCAGTACTTC
J gene: TRBJ2-3; V gene: TRBV2; D gene: TRBD2; clone size: NA; CDR3 protein: CASSETSGSSGTQYF; CDR3 DNA: TGTGCCAGCAGTGAAACTAGCGGGAGTAGTGGAACGCAGTATTTT
J gene: TRBJ1-4; V gene: TRBV5-1; D gene: NA; clone size: NA; CDR3 protein: CASSPRGAGNEKLFF; CDR3 DNA: TGCGCCAGCAGCCCTCGGGGGGCCGGAAATGAAAAACTGTTTTTT
J gene: TRBJ1-2; V gene: TRBV7-9; D gene: NA; clone size: once; CDR3 protein: CASSLGTGNYGYTF; CDR3 DNA: TGTGCCAGCAGCTTAGGCACAGGGAACTATGGCTACACCTTC
J gene: TRBJ1-1; V gene: TRBV19; D gene: TRBD1; clone size: NA; CDR3 protein: CASSFQGVGNTEAFF; CDR3 DNA: TGTGCCAGTTCGTTCCAGGGGGTCGGAAACACTGAAGCTTTCTTT
J gene: TRBJ1-3; V gene: TRBV7-2; D gene: NA; clone size: few; CDR3 protein: CASSLAQENTIYF; CDR3 DNA: TGTGCCAGCAGCTTAGCGCAGGAAAACACCATATATTTT
J gene: TRBJ2-5; V gene: TRBV25-1; D gene: TRBD2; clone size: few; CDR3 protein: CASSESGLAGETQYF; CDR3 DNA: TGTGCCAGCAGTGAATCCGGACTAGCGGGAGAGACCCAGTACTTC
J gene: TRBJ2-1; V gene: TRBV30; D gene: NA; clone size: NA; CDR3 protein: CAWSGGLLPYNEQFF; CDR3 DNA: TGTGCCTGGAGTGGTGGCCTCCTTCCTTACAATGAGCAGTTCTTC
J gene: TRBJ2-6; V gene: TRBV10-3; D gene: NA; clone size: NA; CDR3 protein: CAITTEWSGANVLTF; CDR3 DNA: TGTGCCATAACAACAGAATGGTCTGGGGCCAACGTCCTGACTTTC
J gene: TRBJ2-1; V gene: TRBV4-2; D gene: TRBD2; clone size: medium-sized; CDR3 protein: CASSPREGGEQFF; CDR3 DNA: TGTGCCAGCAGCCCCCGGGAGGGTGGTGAGCAGTTCTTC
J gene: TRBJ1-5; V gene: TRBV6-1; D gene: NA; clone size: NA; CDR3 protein: CASRAGTPNQPQHF; CDR3 DNA: TGTGCCAGCAGAGCCGGGACACCAAATCAGCCCCAGCATTTT
J gene: TRBJ1-1; V gene: TRBV7-2; D gene: TRBD1; clone size: NA; CDR3 protein: CASSARQGGMNTEAFF; CDR3 DNA: TGTGCCAGCAGCGCCCGACAGGGGGGCATGAACACTGAAGCTTTCTTT
J gene: TRBJ1-2; V gene: TRBV7-9; D gene: TRBD1; clone size: NA; CDR3 protein: CASSLVLAGQAYGYTF; CDR3 DNA: TGTGCCAGCAGCTTAGTTTTGGCCGGACAGGCGTATGGCTACACCTTC
J gene: TRBJ1-1; V gene: TRBV19; D gene: TRBD1; clone size: NA; CDR3 protein: CASSTRQGHTEAFF; CDR3 DNA: TGTGCCAGTAGTACGAGACAGGGGCACACTGAAGCTTTCTTT
J gene: TRBJ1-2; V gene: TRBV10-3; D gene: NA; clone size: NA; CDR3 protein: CAISDKLTNYGYTF; CDR3 DNA: TGTGCCATCAGTGACAAACTCACTAACTATGGCTACACCTTC
J gene: TRBJ1-1; V gene: TRBV5-4; D gene: TRBD1; clone size: NA; CDR3 protein: CASSWDRATTEAFF; CDR3 DNA: TGTGCCAGCAGCTGGGACAGGGCTACAACTGAAGCTTTCTTT
J gene: TRBJ1-2; V gene: TRBV6-5; D gene: NA; clone size: medium-sized; CDR3 protein: CASSEQGIYTF; CDR3 DNA: TGTGCCAGCAGCGAACAGGGAATCTACACCTTC
J gene: TRBJ2-1; V gene: TRBV29-1; D gene: NA; clone size: few; CDR3 protein: CSVVPRTGINEQFF; CDR3 DNA: TGCAGCGTTGTTCCCAGAACAGGGATCAATGAGCAGTTCTTC
J gene: TRBJ2-3; V gene: TRBV7-9; D gene: NA; clone size: NA; CDR3 protein: CASSLARITDTQYF; CDR3 DNA: TGTGCCAGCAGCTTAGCGCGCATCACAGATACGCAGTATTTT
J gene: TRBJ2-7; V gene: TRBV10-3; D gene: NA; clone size: NA; CDR3 protein: CAITEQGRDEQYF; CDR3 DNA: TGTGCCATCACTGAACAGGGTCGGGACGAGCAGTACTTC
J gene: TRBJ1-2; V gene: TRBV7-9; D gene: NA; clone size: NA; CDR3 protein: CASSLAEGGATFTF; CDR3 DNA: TGTGCCAGCAGCTTAGCCGAAGGAGGTGCAACTTTCACTTTC
J gene: TRBJ2-2; V gene: TRBV5-1; D gene: TRBD1; clone size: few; CDR3 protein: CASRDRVNTGELFF; CDR3 DNA: TGCGCCAGCAGGGACAGGGTGAACACCGGGGAGCTGTTTTTT